The rows below give T cell receptor beta chains drawn from one sample of a study of blood T cell repertoires in COVID-19. This table comes from immunoSEQ multiplex PCR, and its TCRdb copy is limited to in-frame clones, with some not included. The sample shows 130,000 or so clones, more than 75% of them seen only once. Sequenced input: peripheral blood. These TCRs come from a man aged 50 to 60 with acute or convalescent COVID-19. Each CDR3 is given with its conserved first and last residue. The D gene is left open where the match is weak. Size is stated for part of the rows, as once, few or many counts, or as a class when the clone is expanded.

D	size	J	V	CDR3	DNA
NA	NA	TRBJ2-5	TRBV7-2	CASSWPFETQYF	TGTGCCAGCAGTTGGCCATTCGAGACCCAGTACTTC
TRBD1	NA	TRBJ1-1	TRBV6-5	CASSYRQGRTEAFF	TGTGCCAGCAGTTACCGACAGGGACGCACTGAAGCTTTCTTT
TRBD1	NA	TRBJ1-1	TRBV18	CASSLGTGMTEAFF	TGTGCCAGCTCCCTAGGGACAGGTATGACTGAAGCTTTCTTT
TRBD2	NA	TRBJ2-5	TRBV6-1	CASSDLHRGVVETQYF	TGTGCCAGCAGTGATCTCCATCGGGGGGTAGTAGAGACCCAGTACTTC
NA	NA	TRBJ1-1	TRBV30	CAWSVGGGNTEAFF	TGTGCCTGGAGTGTAGGCGGGGGGAACACTGAAGCTTTCTTT
NA	NA	TRBJ1-2	TRBV14	CASSQSRVNYGYTF	TGTGCCAGCAGCCAATCTCGGGTGAACTATGGCTACACCTTC
NA	NA	TRBJ2-7	TRBV19	CASSIGRFYEQYF	TGTGCCAGTAGTATTGGCAGGTTCTACGAGCAGTACTTC
NA	NA	TRBJ2-4	TRBV3-1/TRBV3-2	CASSQGGAETLAKNIQYF	TGTGCCAGCAGCCAAGGCGGGGCGGAGACTCTAGCCAAAAACATTCAGTACTTC
TRBD1	NA	TRBJ2-7	TRBV6-5	CASRRGRFYEQYF	TGTGCCAGCAGGAGGGGGCGCTTCTACGAGCAGTACTTC
TRBD2	NA	TRBJ2-4	TRBV6-1	CASSAPGLAGGGAKNIQYF	TGTGCCAGCAGTGCACCAGGACTAGCGGGAGGGGGGGCCAAAAACATTCAGTACTTC
NA	NA	TRBJ2-7	TRBV6-5	CASSPRAPVSYEQYF	TGTGCCAGCAGTCCCAGGGCCCCGGTCTCCTACGAGCAGTACTTC
TRBD2	NA	TRBJ2-7	TRBV9	CASSVEVAGVVGEQYF	TGTGCCAGCAGCGTAGAGGTAGCGGGAGTGGTAGGGGAGCAGTACTTC
TRBD2	NA	TRBJ2-3	TRBV4-1	CASSLGTSGMADTQYF	TGCGCCAGCAGCCTTGGGACTAGCGGGATGGCAGATACGCAGTATTTT
TRBD1	NA	TRBJ2-5	TRBV2	CASSADRGRGETQYF	TGTGCCAGCAGCGCTGACAGGGGGCGCGGAGAGACCCAGTACTTC
TRBD1	NA	TRBJ2-6	TRBV6-6	CASSRQGATVPQLSGANVLTF	TGTGCCAGCAGTCGACAGGGGGCGACGGTCCCCCAGCTCTCTGGGGCCAACGTCCTGACTTTC
TRBD2	NA	TRBJ2-2	TRBV19	CASSPLAGGPAGELFF	TGTGCCAGTAGTCCGCTAGCGGGAGGGCCGGCCGGGGAGCTGTTTTTT
NA	few	TRBJ1-5	TRBV19	CASSPIRRGNQPQHF	TGTGCCAGTAGTCCGATTCGGCGGGGCAATCAGCCCCAGCATTTT
TRBD2	NA	TRBJ2-4	TRBV3-1/TRBV3-2	CASSQGAGDRNIQYF	TGTGCCAGCAGCCAAGGAGCGGGAGATAGGAACATTCAGTACTTC
TRBD1	NA	TRBJ1-5	TRBV15	CATSGPRDSSFYGNQPQHF	TGTGCCACCAGCGGACCCCGGGACAGCTCCTTTTACGGCAATCAGCCCCAGCATTTT
NA	NA	TRBJ2-2	TRBV5-1	CASSFTGVNTGELFF	TGCGCCAGCAGCTTCACGGGAGTGAACACCGGGGAGCTGTTTTTT
NA	NA	TRBJ1-3	TRBV11-2	CASSQGAAGNTIYF	TGTGCCAGCAGCCAAGGGGCGGCTGGAAACACCATATATTTT
NA	NA	TRBJ2-5	TRBV29-1	CSVEEDMRETQYF	TGCAGCGTTGAAGAGGACATGAGAGAGACCCAGTACTTC
TRBD2	NA	TRBJ2-1	TRBV10-3	CAIRIGLAGGSYNEQFF	TGTGCCATCAGGATCGGTCTAGCGGGAGGCTCCTACAATGAGCAGTTCTTC
TRBD2	NA	TRBJ2-3	TRBV6-4	CASSEASGSLDTQYF	TGTGCCAGCAGTGAGGCTAGCGGGAGTTTAGATACGCAGTATTTT
NA	NA	TRBJ1-2	TRBV13	CASSLEGGSYGYTF	TGTGCCAGCAGCTTAGAAGGAGGCAGCTATGGCTACACCTTC
TRBD1	NA	TRBJ1-1	TRBV19	CASSPNPTGRYTEAFF	TGTGCCAGTAGTCCCAACCCGACAGGGCGCTACACTGAAGCTTTCTTT
NA	NA	TRBJ2-7	TRBV7-2	CASSSPPKTFPHKPYEQYF	TGTGCCAGCAGCTCCCCGCCGAAAACATTTCCACACAAACCCTACGAGCAGTACTTC
NA	few	TRBJ1-1	TRBV11-3	CASSLTQDHEAFF	TGTGCCAGCAGCTTAACACAGGACCATGAAGCTTTCTTT
NA	NA	TRBJ2-3	TRBV6-5	CASTRGASDTQYF	TGTGCCAGCACTCGGGGGGCCTCTGATACGCAGTATTTT
TRBD2	NA	TRBJ2-1	TRBV27	CASSGPTSGRWDEQFF	TGTGCCAGCAGTGGCCCGACTAGCGGGAGATGGGATGAGCAGTTCTTC
TRBD1	NA	TRBJ1-2	TRBV19	CASSLDRGLIGSYTF	TGTGCCAGTAGCCTTGACAGGGGGCTCATTGGGAGCTACACCTTC
NA	NA	TRBJ2-3	TRBV30	CAWERGTDTQYF	TGTGCCTGGGAGAGGGGCACAGATACGCAGTATTTT
NA	NA	TRBJ2-1	TRBV6-5	CASSYRPRDEQFF	TGTGCCAGCAGTTATAGGCCTCGGGATGAGCAGTTCTTC
NA	NA	TRBJ2-1	TRBV19	CASSIGSYNEQFF	TGTGCCAGTAGTATCGGGTCCTACAATGAGCAGTTCTTC
TRBD2	NA	TRBJ2-7	TRBV5-1	CASSPEASGLDEQYF	TGCGCCAGCAGCCCCGAGGCTAGCGGGTTGGACGAGCAGTACTTC
TRBD1	NA	TRBJ1-5	TRBV29-1	CSVGQGGNQPQHF	TGCAGCGTTGGACAGGGCGGCAATCAGCCCCAGCATTTT
NA	NA	TRBJ2-3	TRBV9	CASSVGGRSTDTQYF	TGTGCCAGCAGCGTAGGGGGGCGTAGCACAGATACGCAGTATTTT
NA	NA	TRBJ2-3	TRBV10-2	CASSEKGLASYF	TGCGCCAGCAGTGAGAAGGGGTTGGCTTCATATTTT
NA	NA	TRBJ1-5	TRBV19	CASRREVYSNQPQHF	TGTGCCAGTAGGAGGGAGGTATATAGCAATCAGCCCCAGCATTTT
TRBD2	NA	TRBJ2-2	TRBV24-1	CATSDVRGGINTGELFF	TGTGCCACCAGTGATGTTCGGGGGGGAATTAACACCGGGGAGCTGTTTTTT
TRBD2	NA	TRBJ2-1	TRBV10-3	CAISLAGGYNEQFF	TGTGCCATCAGTTTAGCGGGAGGATACAATGAGCAGTTCTTC
NA	NA	TRBJ1-2	TRBV1	CTRDLNGTYYGYTF	TGCACCAGGGACCTAAACGGGACATACTATGGCTACACCTTC
NA	NA	TRBJ1-4	TRBV28	CASRPGSTNEKLFF	TGTGCCAGCAGACCGGGATCTACTAATGAAAAACTGTTTTTT